The sequence of this TCR beta chain was determined in a study of identical twins. One entry per CDR3 protein, called by TCRdb with MiXCR from the 5' RACE reads. In the table there are 200,000 to 250,000 distinct CDR3 sequences, approximately 7% of which are singletons. A further study also used this sample, focusing on yellow fever vaccine responses in identical twins.

This receptor was taken from a young woman in good health. The sample was memory (CD45RO+) T cells sorted from blood.

The CDR3 nucleotides are TGTGCCAGCAGTCCCGCCTCAGGACTAGCGGGAGGGGTTGAGCAGTTCTTC. Its protein product is CASSPASGLAGGVEQFF. The genes are TRBV6-1 and TRBJ2-1; the match to TRBD2 covers 15 bases. The CDR3 runs to 17 residues. V shed 5 bases, J shed 9 bases, and the junction held 11 bases outside the gene matches. CDR1 and CDR2 (germline): MNHNS, SASEGT.